This is a list of T cell receptor beta chains from one sample in a study of response to subunit inactivated influenza vaccine. TCRdb reanalysed the RT-PCR reads using MiXCR and keeps one entry per CDR3 protein. This table has about 570,000 distinct CDR3 sequences, 10% to 12% appearing once. This sample was shared with a second study, whose subject was T cells expressing NK-cell markers.

Sequenced here: PBMCs from blood, sampled on the day of vaccination. The receptors were sampled from a man over 45 who received an inactivated influenza vaccine. Both conserved end residues are part of each CDR3. Fields, in order: CDR3 DNA, CDR3 protein, V gene, J gene, D gene, clone size. D genes are given only for firm matches. Not all rows give a size; the values are once, few, many and, for expanded clones, a class.

cdr3_nt: TGCAGCACGGACGACTCAAACACAGATACGCAGTATTTT; cdr3_aa: CSTDDSNTDTQYF; v_call: TRBV20-1; j_call: TRBJ2-3; d_call: -; clone_size: few
cdr3_nt: TGTGCCAGCACGGCGCCGAACCAAGAGACCCAGTACTTC; cdr3_aa: CASTAPNQETQYF; v_call: TRBV7-9; j_call: TRBJ2-5; d_call: -; clone_size: -
cdr3_nt: TGCGCCAGCAGCTTTTTATTCGTGGCGTGGTATGGGAACACTGAAGCTTTCTTT; cdr3_aa: CASSFLFVAWYGNTEAFF; v_call: TRBV5-1; j_call: TRBJ1-1; d_call: -; clone_size: -
cdr3_nt: TGTGCCAGCAGCTTATACGGGGCCGGGGTGAGCGGGAGGCCCTCAGATACGCAGTATTTT; cdr3_aa: CASSLYGAGVSGRPSDTQYF; v_call: TRBV11-2; j_call: TRBJ2-3; d_call: TRBD2; clone_size: -
cdr3_nt: TGTGCCAGCAGCCAAGGCACGTTTCTCTATGGCTACACCTTC; cdr3_aa: CASSQGTFLYGYTF; v_call: TRBV3-1; j_call: TRBJ1-2; d_call: -; clone_size: -
cdr3_nt: TGTGCCAGCAGCCGGGTCGGACCTCACAATGAGCAGTTCTTC; cdr3_aa: CASSRVGPHNEQFF; v_call: TRBV4-2; j_call: TRBJ2-1; d_call: -; clone_size: many
cdr3_nt: TGTGCCAGCAGCTATCCCCGGGTAGCGGGGGAGACCCAGTACTTC; cdr3_aa: CASSYPRVAGETQYF; v_call: TRBV7-2; j_call: TRBJ2-5; d_call: TRBD2; clone_size: -
cdr3_nt: TGCGCCAGCAGCTTGGATCGCGAATCTAACTATGGCTACACCTTC; cdr3_aa: CASSLDRESNYGYTF; v_call: TRBV5-1; j_call: TRBJ1-2; d_call: -; clone_size: many
cdr3_nt: TGTGCCAGCTCCCCCCGGGGCAGGACGACCTACGAGCAGTACTTC; cdr3_aa: CASSPRGRTTYEQYF; v_call: TRBV12-3/TRBV12-4; j_call: TRBJ2-7; d_call: -; clone_size: few
cdr3_nt: TGCGCCAGCAGGTTACAGGGGCCGGATGAGCAGTTCTTC; cdr3_aa: CASRLQGPDEQFF; v_call: TRBV5-1; j_call: TRBJ2-1; d_call: TRBD1; clone_size: many
cdr3_nt: TGTGCCAGCAGTGAAGATAGTTGGTCCGGGGAGCTGTTTTTT; cdr3_aa: CASSEDSWSGELFF; v_call: TRBV2; j_call: TRBJ2-2; d_call: -; clone_size: many